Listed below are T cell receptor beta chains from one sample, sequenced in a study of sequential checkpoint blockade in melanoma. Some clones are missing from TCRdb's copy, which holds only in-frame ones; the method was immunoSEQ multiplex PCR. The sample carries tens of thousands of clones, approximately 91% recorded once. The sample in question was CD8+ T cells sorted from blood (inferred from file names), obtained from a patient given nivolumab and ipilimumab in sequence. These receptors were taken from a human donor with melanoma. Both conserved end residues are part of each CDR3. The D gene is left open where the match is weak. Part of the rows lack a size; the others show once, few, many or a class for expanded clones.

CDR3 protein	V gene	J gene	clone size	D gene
CSVLSTSGTYEQYF	TRBV29-1	TRBJ2-7	NA	TRBD2
CASTDREVTNQPQHF	TRBV28	TRBJ1-5	once	NA
CAISLGTGGPEETQYF	TRBV27	NA	NA	TRBD1
CASSADRTTNYGYTF	TRBV19	TRBJ1-2	NA	NA
CASSFRDIQETQYF	TRBV13	TRBJ2-5	NA	NA
CASSYRQGIYGYTF	TRBV28	TRBJ1-2	NA	TRBD1
CASSLPEAGGTGELFF	TRBV7-9	TRBJ2-2	NA	TRBD1
CASRDKLATHARNTIYF	TRBV21-1	TRBJ1-3	few	NA
CASRASGAGIVGTDTQYF	TRBV28	TRBJ2-3	NA	TRBD2
CASSFAVAGYTDTQYF	TRBV5-4	TRBJ2-3	NA	NA
CASSSADLAASYEQYF	TRBV7-9	TRBJ2-7	NA	TRBD2
CASSFLPSHEQYF	TRBV5-4	NA	NA	NA
CASSDRVHTEAFF	TRBV19	TRBJ1-1	NA	TRBD1
CASSSYETGIYEQYF	TRBV7-6	TRBJ2-7	NA	TRBD1
CASAKTSEYEQYF	TRBV19	TRBJ2-7	few	TRBD2
CASSKAELTSFDGHEQYF	TRBV28	TRBJ2-7	once	TRBD2
CASSLSVSGKYNEQFF	TRBV28	TRBJ2-1	once	TRBD2
CASSLPGLPQYF	TRBV27	TRBJ2-7	few	NA
CASSLSGRGSYNEQFF	TRBV27	TRBJ2-1	NA	TRBD2
CASSSPIVAGGLEETQYF	TRBV7-2	TRBJ2-5	NA	TRBD2
CASSQLGVDSSTDTQYF	TRBV4-1	TRBJ2-3	NA	NA
CASTVSLPSGVHEQFF	TRBV5-6	TRBJ2-1	NA	TRBD2
CASSMTDYSNQPQHF	TRBV19	TRBJ1-5	NA	NA
CASSLGRNTEAFF	TRBV7-7	TRBJ1-1	NA	NA
CAISFSQAEAFF	TRBV10-3	TRBJ1-1	NA	NA
CAGSWPSSGRDYEQYF	TRBV28	TRBJ2-7	once	TRBD2
CASSQGGYYEQYF	TRBV5-1	TRBJ2-7	NA	TRBD1
CASPGETETQYF	TRBV27	TRBJ2-5	once	NA
CASSEGQPNQPQHF	TRBV6-5	TRBJ1-5	NA	TRBD1
CASSQELAGNEQFF	TRBV4-1	TRBJ2-1	NA	TRBD2
CASSHTRMNTGELFF	TRBV5-1	TRBJ2-2	NA	NA
CATGGRGTGELFF	TRBV28	TRBJ2-2	large	NA
CASSTDRDWGTEAFF	TRBV5-4	TRBJ1-1	NA	TRBD1
CASSQVDITEAFF	TRBV19	TRBJ1-1	once	NA
CASSDDTPWEKLFF	TRBV2	TRBJ1-4	NA	NA
CASSVGGGKITF	TRBV9	TRBJ1-2	once	NA
CASNPWGGATDTQYF	TRBV28	TRBJ2-3	once	NA
CASSGSNTGELFF	TRBV25-1	TRBJ2-2	once	NA
CASSVEGTSPLHF	TRBV9	TRBJ1-6	NA	NA
CASSLVVMTSGYTDTQYF	TRBV7-9	TRBJ2-3	NA	TRBD2
CASSTSGHNNEQFF	TRBV9	TRBJ2-1	NA	TRBD2
CASSRPGLAYEQYF	TRBV27	TRBJ2-7	NA	NA
CASSLGLADTQYF	TRBV28	TRBJ2-3	NA	TRBD2
CAWSDRASGITDTQYF	TRBV30	TRBJ2-3	NA	TRBD2
CASSDGGGYGYTF	TRBV6-4	TRBJ1-2	NA	NA
CASSQEILAGVGNEQFF	TRBV14	TRBJ2-1	NA	TRBD2
CASIPWRDTEAFF	TRBV7-8	TRBJ1-1	NA	NA
CASSIMNQPQHF	TRBV19	TRBJ1-5	NA	NA